This is a list of T cell receptor beta chains from one sample in a study of human T cells and chemical hapten exposure. TCRdb itself ran the RACE reads through MiXCR, one entry per CDR3 protein. The repertoire holds about 100,000 distinct CDR3 sequences, with approximately 10% as singletons. Sequences were derived from whole blood, sampled in connection with sensitization to the hapten diphenylcyclopropenone (DPC). The receptors shown here come from a woman in her thirties or forties with alopecia areata. Some clones in this sample may be carry-over from other donors' samples. The CDR3 runs from the conserved cysteine through the conserved F or W. The D gene is left open where the match is weak. Clone size is not always given. Where it is, it says once, few, many or a class for expanded clones.

j_gene | abundance | len | d_gene | v_gene | CDR3aa | CDR3nt
TRBJ1-3 | NA | 17 | NA | TRBV11-2 | CASSLAFRGSSGNTIYF | TGTGCCAGCAGCTTAGCCTTTCGGGGGTCCTCTGGAAACACCATATATTTT
TRBJ1-2 | NA | 13 | NA | TRBV5-6 | CASSLGPRRGYTF | TGTGCCAGCAGCCTAGGCCCAAGGCGTGGCTACACCTTC
TRBJ2-1 | few | 12 | TRBD2 | TRBV2 | CASRLLASEQFF | TGTGCCAGCAGATTACTAGCGAGTGAGCAGTTCTTC
TRBJ2-7 | few | 15 | TRBD2 | TRBV29-1 | CSVETRSGSYYEQYF | TGCAGCGTTGAAACCCGTAGCGGGAGTTACTACGAGCAGTACTTC
TRBJ1-1 | few | 16 | NA | TRBV7-3 | CASSRGVGSGNTEAFF | TGTGCCAGCAGCCGTGGGGTGGGGTCAGGGAACACTGAAGCTTTCTTT
TRBJ2-2 | many | 14 | NA | TRBV11-2 | CASSPQRYAGELFF | TGTGCCAGCAGCCCCCAACGATACGCCGGGGAGCTGTTTTTT
TRBJ2-3 | many | 14 | TRBD2 | TRBV30 | CAWSGGEHTDTQYF | TGTGCCTGGAGCGGGGGGGAGCACACAGATACGCAGTATTTT
TRBJ1-4 | NA | 14 | NA | TRBV7-2 | CASSPPGVREKLFF | TGTGCCAGCAGCCCACCGGGAGTTCGGGAAAAACTGTTTTTT
TRBJ1-2 | many | 15 | TRBD1 | TRBV7-2 | CASSFPGQGLYGYTF | TGTGCCAGCAGCTTCCCGGGACAGGGGCTCTATGGCTACACCTTC
TRBJ2-5 | few | 15 | TRBD1 | TRBV7-2 | CANSLLGQGIGTQYF | TGTGCCAACAGCCTGTTAGGACAGGGTATCGGGACCCAGTACTTC
TRBJ2-1 | many | 15 | NA | TRBV9 | CASSVDFSGNNEQFF | TGTGCCAGCAGCGTAGACTTCAGCGGAAACAATGAGCAGTTCTTC
TRBJ2-7 | many | 13 | NA | TRBV6-2/TRBV6-3 | CASAGSEHYEQYF | TGTGCCAGCGCGGGATCAGAGCACTACGAGCAGTACTTC
TRBJ1-3 | NA | 16 | NA | TRBV3-1 | CASSQDRGNSGNTIYF | TGTGCCAGCAGCCAAGACAGGGGAAACTCTGGAAACACCATATATTTT
TRBJ1-1 | few | 14 | NA | TRBV11-3 | CASSPGGGRTEAFF | TGTGCCAGCAGCCCCGGCGGGGGGCGAACTGAAGCTTTCTTT
TRBJ2-5 | few | 15 | NA | TRBV27 | CASSLTLTGPETQYF | TGTGCCAGCAGTTTAACTCTGACGGGCCCGGAGACCCAGTACTTC
TRBJ1-1 | many | 13 | NA | TRBV7-8 | CASSLMGYTEAFF | TGTGCCAGCAGCCTGATGGGGTACACTGAAGCTTTCTTT
TRBJ2-7 | many | 12 | NA | TRBV28 | CASSLSSRVRNF | TGTGCCAGCAGTTTATCGTCCCGGGTTCGGAACTTC
TRBJ2-2 | many | 14 | TRBD2 | TRBV7-9 | CASSSDGRGGELFF | TGTGCCAGCAGTTCCGACGGGAGGGGCGGGGAGCTGTTTTTT
TRBJ2-7 | many | 13 | NA | TRBV12-3/TRBV12-4 | CASKQGGSDEQYF | TGTGCCAGCAAACAGGGCGGTTCTGACGAGCAGTACTTC
TRBJ2-7 | NA | 13 | NA | TRBV7-2 | CASSLGEKDEQYF | TGTGCCAGCAGCTTGGGGGAGAAGGACGAGCAGTACTTC
TRBJ2-7 | NA | 14 | TRBD1 | TRBV6-5 | CASSGQGGAYEQYF | TGTGCCAGCAGTGGACAGGGAGGCGCCTACGAGCAGTACTTC
TRBJ1-1 | NA | 14 | NA | TRBV12-3/TRBV12-4 | CASSPGLGNTEAFF | TGTGCCAGCAGTCCCGGACTGGGGAACACTGAAGCTTTCTTT
TRBJ1-5 | many | 16 | TRBD1 | TRBV3-1 | CASSQRGRGSNQPQHF | TGTGCCAGCAGCCAGAGGGGGCGCGGGAGCAATCAGCCCCAGCATTTT
TRBJ1-3 | NA | 11 | NA | TRBV2 | CARGVGDTIYF | TGTGCCCGGGGGGTTGGGGACACCATATATTTT
TRBJ2-3 | few | 15 | TRBD2 | TRBV5-8 | CASSLELAGGNTQYF | TGTGCCAGCAGCTTGGAGCTAGCGGGGGGGAATACGCAGTATTTT
TRBJ2-7 | few | 15 | NA | TRBV7-2 | CASSRRTTDAYEQYF | TGTGCCAGCAGCCGAAGGACCACAGACGCCTACGAGCAGTACTTC
TRBJ2-1 | few | 16 | NA | TRBV10-3 | CAISESRGSTYNEQFF | TGTGCCATCAGTGAGTCACGCGGTTCGACCTACAATGAGCAGTTCTTC
TRBJ1-1 | many | 15 | NA | TRBV7-2 | CASSSVWGANTEAFF | TGTGCCAGCAGCTCCGTTTGGGGAGCGAACACTGAAGCTTTCTTT
TRBJ1-2 | NA | 10 | NA | TRBV27 | CASSLDGYTF | TGTGCCAGCAGTTTAGATGGCTACACCTTC
TRBJ2-7 | many | 16 | NA | TRBV28 | CASSLHVRGRVGEQYF | TGTGCCAGCAGTTTACACGTTCGGGGTAGGGTAGGCGAGCAGTACTTC
TRBJ1-2 | few | 15 | NA | TRBV7-2 | CASSLVGDGRYGYTF | TGTGCCAGCAGCTTAGTCGGGGACGGCCGCTATGGCTACACCTTC
TRBJ2-5 | NA | 17 | TRBD1 | TRBV5-1 | CASSLLQSGTGGETQYF | TGCGCCAGCAGCTTGCTCCAATCCGGGACAGGGGGGGAGACCCAGTACTTC
TRBJ1-5 | few | 15 | NA | TRBV3-1 | CASSQGPPFNQPQHF | TGTGCCAGCAGCCAAGGTCCTCCGTTCAATCAGCCCCAGCATTTT
TRBJ2-3 | few | 16 | TRBD2 | TRBV20-1 | CSAPGVAGGIADTQYF | TGCAGTGCCCCCGGGGTAGCGGGGGGTATCGCAGATACGCAGTATTTT
TRBJ2-5 | few | 13 | NA | TRBV18 | CASSPPSVETQYF | TGTGCCAGCTCACCACCTTCGGTAGAGACCCAGTACTTC
TRBJ1-4 | NA | 13 | NA | TRBV4-1 | CASSQAGPEKLFF | TGCGCCAGCAGCCAAGCCGGGCCTGAAAAACTGTTTTTT
TRBJ1-6 | many | 12 | TRBD1 | TRBV29-1 | CSVGQGTSPLHF | TGCAGCGTCGGACAGGGGACTTCACCCCTCCACTTT
TRBJ2-7 | NA | 11 | NA | TRBV6-1 | CASTRKGEQYF | TGTGCCAGCACCCGCAAGGGCGAGCAGTACTTC
TRBJ2-4 | few | 15 | NA | TRBV6-2/TRBV6-3 | CASSYGGKSKNIQYF | TGTGCCAGCAGTTACGGGGGGAAGTCCAAAAACATTCAGTACTTC
TRBJ2-2 | NA | 16 | NA | TRBV15 | CATSRDLSANTGELFF | TGTGCCACCAGCAGAGATCTGAGTGCGAACACCGGGGAGCTGTTTTTT
TRBJ2-7 | many | 13 | NA | TRBV18 | CASSPPQAYEQYF | TGTGCCAGCTCACCACCCCAGGCCTACGAGCAGTACTTC
TRBJ2-7 | few | 17 | TRBD2 | TRBV10-2 | CASRHVGLAGVGDEQYF | TGCGCCAGCAGACACGTGGGACTAGCGGGAGTAGGGGACGAGCAGTACTTC
TRBJ2-5 | many | 17 | TRBD2 | TRBV11-2 | CASSLDQAGGPGETQYF | TGTGCCAGCAGCTTAGACCAAGCGGGAGGGCCTGGGGAGACCCAGTACTTC
TRBJ1-1 | many | 17 | TRBD1 | TRBV11-2 | CASSLRGPSPFNTEAFF | TGTGCCAGCAGCTTAAGGGGGCCGAGCCCCTTTAACACTGAAGCTTTCTTT
TRBJ1-1 | many | 13 | NA | TRBV6-1 | CASYLEPRTEAFF | TGTGCCAGCTACCTCGAGCCGCGCACTGAAGCTTTCTTT
TRBJ1-1 | NA | 13 | NA | TRBV12-3/TRBV12-4 | CASSLMGAAEAFF | TGTGCCAGCAGTTTAATGGGAGCGGCTGAAGCTTTCTTT